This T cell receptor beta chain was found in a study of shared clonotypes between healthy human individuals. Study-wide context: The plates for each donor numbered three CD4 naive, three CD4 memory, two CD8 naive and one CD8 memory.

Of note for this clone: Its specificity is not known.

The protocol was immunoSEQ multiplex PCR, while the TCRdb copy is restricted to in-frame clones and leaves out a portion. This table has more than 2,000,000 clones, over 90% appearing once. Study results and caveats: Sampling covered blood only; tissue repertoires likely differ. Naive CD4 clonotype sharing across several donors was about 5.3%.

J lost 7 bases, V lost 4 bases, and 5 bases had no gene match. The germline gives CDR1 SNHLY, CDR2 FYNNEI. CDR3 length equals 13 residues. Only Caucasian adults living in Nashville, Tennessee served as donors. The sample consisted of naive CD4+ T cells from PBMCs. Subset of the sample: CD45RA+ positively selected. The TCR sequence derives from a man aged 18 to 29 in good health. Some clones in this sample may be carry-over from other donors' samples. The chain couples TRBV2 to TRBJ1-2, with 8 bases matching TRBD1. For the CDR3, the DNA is TGTGCCAGCAGTGGACAGGGGTTCGGTGGCTACACCTTC. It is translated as CASSGQGFGGYTF.